Sequencing of this T cell receptor beta chain was carried out in a study of T cells in Graves' hyperthyroidism and ophthalmopathy. Points from the study as a whole: The model forecast ophthalmopathy, anticipating it by a median roughly 6.3 months before onset.

Diagnoses were made from clinical symptoms, serum measures (thyroxine and TRAb), thyroid ultrasound and orbital computed tomography. The sample holds many counts of this clonotype. What it binds is unknown. Researchers amplified the TCR beta CDR3 regions from RNA transcripts. The HTBI set primed first-round TCR CDR3 RT-PCR. TCRdb re-called the multiplex PCR reads with MiXCR, one entry per CDR3 protein. The data show a few hundred thousand distinct CDR3 sequences, around 14% seen once. Germline values: CDR1 LGHNA, CDR2 YSLEER. The CDR3 totals 14 residues. The V segment lost 4 bases and the J segment 8 bases; nucleotides outside the gene matches: 9.

The chain links TRBV4-3 to TRBJ1-2; 8 nucleotides line up with TRBD1. The sequence was obtained from a woman between 18 and 29 years old with Graves' hyperthyroidism. The material sequenced was blood. CDR3 in DNA: TGCGCCAGCAGCCTGACCGGGACAGGACGAGGCTACACCTTC. This encodes CASSLTGTGRGYTF.